This passage covers 24 T cell receptor beta chains from one sample sequenced in a study of cytomegalovirus exposure and HLA in healthy donors. Researchers ran the PCR with 60 Vbeta and 13 Jbeta primers. The protocol was immunoSEQ multiplex PCR, while the TCRdb copy is restricted to in-frame clones and leaves out a portion. The table includes roughly 97,000 clones, around 73% detected once. The sample comprised PBMCs. Every receptor here comes from a man aged 35-49 years in good health and CMV-seronegative.

This clone turned up a few times. The V call is TRBV11-2, the J call TRBJ1-2, with 8 bases aligning to TRBD1. CDR3 size: 14 residues. The J segment lost 4 bases and the V segment lost 1 base, leaving 2 bases of the junction unmatched. CDR1 is SGHAT and CDR2 is FQNNGV in the germline V gene. CDR3 coding DNA: TGTGCCAGCAGCTTAGTCCAGGGGGCCTATGGCTACACCTTC. Residues: CASSLVQGAYGYTF.

The rearrangement joins TRBV9 to TRBJ2-7, with D possibly matching TRBD1 (6 bases). Germline V lookup: CDR1 SGDLS, CDR2 YYNGEE. Trimming pared 0 bases from V and 2 bases from J, leaving 9 bases between. There are 14 residues in the CDR3. CDR3 nucleotide sequence: TGTGCCAGCAGCGTAGATTGGACAGCCTACGAGCAGTACTTC. Its translation is CASSVDWTAYEQYF.

This rearrangement joins TRBV19 to TRBJ1-2; D uncertain. Trimming stripped 5 bases from V and 4 bases from J, with 14 bases between. The CDR3 is made up of 14 amino acids. Germline V gene sequence: CDR1 LNHDA, CDR2 SQIVND (reference sequence). The CDR3, as DNA: TGTGCCAGTAGTGCCGACATGTACGGCTATGGCTACACCTTC. It is translated as CASSADMYGYGYTF.

The genes are TRBV7-3 and TRBJ2-3; D may be TRBD2 (5 bases). The CDR3 runs 13 residues. The V and J ends lost 0 bases and 7 bases respectively, with 8 bases between them. Germline V lookup: CDR1 SGHTA, CDR2 FQGTGA. DNA of the CDR3: TGTGCCAGCAGCTTAACGGCCGGGAATACGCAGTATTTT. It yields the protein CASSLTAGNTQYF.

The chain couples TRBV4-2 to TRBJ2-3; TRBD2 might be the D (6 bases). The CDR3 runs to 16 residues. V was shortened by 1 base and J by 0 bases, with 11 bases between the two germline ends. Germline CDR1 and CDR2: LGHNA and YNFKEQ. The CDR3 sequence is CASSQGGGTSTDTQYF. In DNA form, the CDR3 reads TGTGCCAGCAGCCAAGGAGGCGGGACGAGCACAGATACGCAGTATTTT.

The chain carries TRBV27 and TRBJ1-1, with 8 nucleotides matching TRBD1. The CDR3 sequence is 14 residues long. CDR1 and CDR2 from the germline V gene are MNHEY and SMNVEV (reference sequence). V lost 8 bases to trimming and J lost 3 bases; unmatched junction nucleotides: 8. CDR3 sequence reads: CASGDRGPDTEAFF. The CDR3 DNA reads as TGTGCCAGCGGTGACAGGGGACCGGACACTGAAGCTTTCTTT.

The CDR3 sequence is CASSERGRYEQYF. CDR3 in DNA: TGCGCCAGCAGCGAGAGAGGGCGCTACGAGCAGTACTTC. The gene calls are TRBV5-1 and TRBJ2-7; perhaps TRBD2 as D (5 bases). Trimming removed 4 bases from V and 3 bases from J, with 11 bases in between. The CDR3 has 13 amino acids. CDR1 is SGHRS, CDR2 YFSETQ, per germline.

CDR3 sequence reads: CASNPPGEETQYF. The CDR3 DNA is TGTGCCAGCAACCCCCCAGGGGAAGAGACCCAGTACTTC. The rearrangement links TRBV6-5 to TRBJ2-5, with TRBD1 as a possible D gene (6 bases). The ends were cut back, 7 bases at V and 3 bases at J, with 12 bases in the middle. The CDR3 loop spans 13 amino acids. Germline-derived CDR1 and CDR2 are MNHEY and SVGAGI.

A few counts support this clone. This CDR3 reads CASSSGGGTDTQYF. The CDR3 bases are TGCGCCAGCAGCTCGGGGGGTGGCACAGATACGCAGTATTTT. The chain employs TRBV5-1 and TRBJ2-3; 7 positions match TRBD2. The CDR3 runs to 14 residues. The V gene end was trimmed by 3 bases and the J gene end by 1 base; junction bases not matched to a gene: 2. Per the germline V gene, CDR1 is SGHRS and CDR2 is YFSETQ.

The CDR3 sequence is CASSGRAGVNTEAFF. Written as DNA, the CDR3 is TGTGCCAGCAGCGGCAGGGCGGGGGTGAACACTGAAGCTTTCTTT. The gene calls are TRBV9 and TRBJ1-1; D is perhaps TRBD1 (5 bases). Deletions cut 3 bases from V and 0 bases from J, with 12 bases between. Germline V gene data show CDR1 as SGDLS and CDR2 as YYNGEE. This CDR3 is built from 15 residues.

This clone was seen a single time. V and J are TRBV27 and TRBJ1-1; TRBD1 agrees at 10 bases. The CDR3 has 16 residues. The germline CDR1 and CDR2 sequences are MNHEY and SMNVEV (reference sequence). V lost 8 bases, J lost 4 bases, and 13 bases stayed unmatched. Here the CDR3 reads CASYFTSRTGGTEAFF. The DNA for the CDR3 is TGTGCCAGCTATTTTACGTCCCGGACAGGGGGCACTGAAGCTTTCTTT.

This clone has more than one count but fewer than ten. CDR3 amino acids: CAISGSSGPQYF. The DNA of the CDR3 is TGTGCCATCAGTGGTTCTAGCGGGCCCCAGTACTTC. This chain uses TRBV10-3 with TRBJ2-5; TRBD2 agrees at 8 bases. V shed 4 bases, J shed 9 bases, and the junction held 4 bases outside the gene matches. Germline V lookup: CDR1 ENHRY, CDR2 SYGVKD. This CDR3 spans 12 amino acids.

This sequence joins TRBV10-3 and TRBJ1-5; TRBD1 might be the D (5 bases). CDR1 ENHRY and CDR2 SYGVKD come from the germline V gene. V lost 8 bases to trimming and J lost 3 bases, with 14 bases between them. The CDR3 totals 14 residues. CDR3 DNA: TGTGCCATCTCTTACACAGGTCTCAATCAGCCCCAGCATTTT. This translates into CAISYTGLNQPQHF.

The rearrangement joins TRBV29-1 to TRBJ1-2; D is ambiguous. Looked up from germline, CDR1 is SQVTM and CDR2 is ANQGSEA. Trimming left V 4 bases short and J 2 bases short, with 11 bases between. The CDR3 spans 13 residues. DNA of the CDR3: TGCAGCGTTGTTCCTTACAGCAACTATGGCTACACCTTC. It yields the protein CSVVPYSNYGYTF.

There are a few counts of this clone. This chain connects TRBV11-2 to TRBJ2-1; D is possibly TRBD2 (7 bases). This CDR3 has 16 amino acids. The V end was cut by 6 bases, the J end by 4 bases, with 19 bases between. Germline lookup yields CDR1 SGHAT and CDR2 FQNNGV. The CDR3 sequence: CASRALEGGGYNEQFF. The DNA of the CDR3 is TGTGCCAGCAGGGCACTAGAGGGGGGAGGGTACAATGAGCAGTTCTTC.

The genes are TRBV11-3 and TRBJ2-2; 9 bases match TRBD1. The germline V gene encodes CDR1 SGHNT and CDR2 YENEEA. This CDR3 region has 17 residues. Unmatched junction bases numbered 8, after V lost 1 base and J lost 5 bases. The CDR3 nucleotides are TGTGCCAGCAGCTTAGGCTACGGGACAGGGATAACCGGGGAGCTGTTTTTT. It codes for CASSLGYGTGITGELFF.

The V gene is TRBV13, the J gene TRBJ1-3, with TRBD1 as a possible D gene (5 bases). The germline V gene encodes CDR1 PRHDT and CDR2 FYEKMQ (reference sequence). The CDR3 is 13 residues long. Trimming shortened V by 2 bases and J by 8 bases, and 10 bases separated the two germline ends. This chain's CDR3 is CASSLQGTDTIYF. CDR3 nucleotides: TGTGCCAGCAGCTTACAGGGTACCGACACCATATATTTT. Filled out from reference TRBV13 and TRBJ1-3, the complete variable domain reads AAGVIQSPRHLIKEKRETATLKCYPIPRHDTVYWYQQGPGQDPQFLISFYEKMQSDKGSIPDRFSAQQFSDYHSELNMSSLELGDSALYFCASSLQGTDTIYFGEGSWLTVV.

This clone came up a few times. The rearrangement uses TRBV5-1 and TRBJ2-7, with 8 bases fitting TRBD1. Germline V gives CDR1 SGHRS, CDR2 YFSETQ. V dropped 0 bases and J dropped 4; count of bases not matched to a gene: 6. The CDR3 is made up of 15 amino acids. The CDR3 protein is CASSLAGTGPYEQYF. Written as DNA, the CDR3 is TGCGCCAGCAGCTTGGCCGGGACAGGACCGTACGAGCAGTACTTC.

This chain links TRBV18 with TRBJ2-1; D is unresolved. V lost 4 bases, J lost 7 bases, and 5 bases lay in between. Germline values: CDR1 KGHSH, CDR2 LQKENI. The CDR3 runs to 11 residues. CDR3 sequence (DNA): TGTGCCAGCTCACGTAGTAATGAGCAGTTCTTC. This sequence encodes CASSRSNEQFF.

Only one count was recorded for this clone. The chain employs TRBV4-2 and TRBJ2-5; TRBD2 aligns across 13 bases. CDR3 length: 18 residues. Germline CDR1 is LGHNA and CDR2 is YNFKEQ. Unmatched junction bases numbered 6, after V lost 1 base and J lost 1 base. The CDR3 coding sequence is TGTGCCAGCAGCCAAGGACTAGCGGGGGGCCTCACCCAAGAGACCCAGTACTTC. It translates to CASSQGLAGGLTQETQYF.

The chain uses TRBV7-7 and TRBJ2-1; TRBD1 might be the D (5 bases). CDR1 is SSHAT and CDR2 is FNYEAQ in the germline V gene (reference sequence). CDR3 size: 14 residues. Trimming shortened V by 1 base and J by 1 base, and 5 bases separated the two germline ends. The CDR3 region has the DNA TGTGCCAGCAGCTTAGAGGGGTCCTACAATGAGCAGTTCTTC. Its translation: CASSLEGSYNEQFF.

V usage is TRBV13 and J usage is TRBJ2-5; 11 bases match TRBD1. The V gene end was trimmed by 5 bases and the J gene end by 1 base; junction bases not matched to a gene: 6. CDR1 is PRHDT, CDR2 FYEKMQ, per germline (reference sequence). This CDR3 has 16 residues. CDR3 in amino acids: CASSAGQGGFQETQYF. In DNA, the CDR3 is TGTGCCAGCAGCGCGGGACAGGGGGGATTCCAAGAGACCCAGTACTTC.

CDR3 in DNA: TGTGCCAGCAGTGATAGCTATGGCTACACCTTC. Protein sequence: CASSDSYGYTF. V and J are TRBV2 and TRBJ1-2, with D unclear. Germline loops: CDR1 SNHLY, CDR2 FYNNEI. V was clipped by 3 bases and J by 4 bases, with 3 bases between them. This CDR3 is built from 11 residues. The full variable domain, its missing parts supplied by reference TRBV2 and TRBJ1-2, is EPEVTQTPSHQVTQMGQEVILRCVPISNHLYFYWYRQILGQKVEFLVSFYNNEISEKSEIFDDQFSVERPDGSNFTLKIRSTKLEDSAMYFCASSDSYGYTFGSGTRLTVV.

The J gene is TRBJ1-2, the V gene TRBV5-1; TRBD1 aligns across 7 bases. CDR3 length: 14 residues. Germline V gene lookup returns CDR1 SGHRS and CDR2 YFSETQ. Trimming removed 4 bases from V and 2 bases from J; junction bases left unmatched: 5. The CDR3 spells CASSRDSTNYGYTF. CDR3 coding DNA: TGCGCCAGCAGCCGGGACAGCACAAACTATGGCTACACCTTC.